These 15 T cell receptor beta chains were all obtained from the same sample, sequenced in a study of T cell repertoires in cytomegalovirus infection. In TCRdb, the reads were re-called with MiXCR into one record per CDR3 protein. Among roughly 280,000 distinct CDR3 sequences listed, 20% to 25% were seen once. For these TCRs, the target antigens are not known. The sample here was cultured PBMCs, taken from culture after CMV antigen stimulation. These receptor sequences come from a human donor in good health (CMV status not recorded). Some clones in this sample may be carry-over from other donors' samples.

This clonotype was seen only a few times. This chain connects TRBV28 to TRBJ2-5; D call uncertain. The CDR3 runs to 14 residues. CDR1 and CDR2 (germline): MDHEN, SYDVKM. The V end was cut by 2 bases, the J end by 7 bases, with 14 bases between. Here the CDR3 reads CASSLQDSSVTQYF. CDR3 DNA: TGTGCCAGCAGTTTACAGGATTCATCAGTGACCCAGTACTTC.

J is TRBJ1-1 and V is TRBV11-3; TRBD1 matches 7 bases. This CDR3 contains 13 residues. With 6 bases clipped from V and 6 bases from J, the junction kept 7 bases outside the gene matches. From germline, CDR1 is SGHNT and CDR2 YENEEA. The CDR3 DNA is TGTGCCAGCAGTTCAGGGGGGGACGCTGAAGCTTTCTTT. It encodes CASSSGGDAEAFF.

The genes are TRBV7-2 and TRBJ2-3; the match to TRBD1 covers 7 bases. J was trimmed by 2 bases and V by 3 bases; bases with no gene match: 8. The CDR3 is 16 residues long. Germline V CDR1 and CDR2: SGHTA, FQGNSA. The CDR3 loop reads CASSFGVGTATDTQYF. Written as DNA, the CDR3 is TGTGCCAGCAGCTTCGGGGTAGGGACAGCCACAGATACGCAGTATTTT.

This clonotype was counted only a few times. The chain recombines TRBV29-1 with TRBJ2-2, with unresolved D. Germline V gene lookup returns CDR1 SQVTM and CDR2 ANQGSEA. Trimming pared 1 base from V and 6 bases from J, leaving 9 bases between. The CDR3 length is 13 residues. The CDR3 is CSVEGLVPGELFF. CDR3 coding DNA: TGCAGCGTTGAAGGACTGGTCCCCGGGGAGCTGTTTTTT.

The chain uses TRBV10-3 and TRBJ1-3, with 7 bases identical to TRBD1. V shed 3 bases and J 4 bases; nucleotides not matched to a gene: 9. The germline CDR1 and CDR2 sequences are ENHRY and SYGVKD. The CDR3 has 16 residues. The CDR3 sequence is CAISDTGTEIGNTIYF. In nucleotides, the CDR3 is TGTGCCATCAGTGACACCGGGACAGAGATAGGAAACACCATATATTTT.

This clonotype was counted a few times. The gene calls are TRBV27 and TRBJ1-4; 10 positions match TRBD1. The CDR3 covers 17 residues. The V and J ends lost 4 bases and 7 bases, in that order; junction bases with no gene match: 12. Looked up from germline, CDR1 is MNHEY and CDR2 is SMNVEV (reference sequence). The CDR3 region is CASSSATGGGYGEKLFF. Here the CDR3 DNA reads TGTGCCAGCAGTTCCGCGACAGGGGGCGGGTACGGTGAAAAACTGTTTTTT.

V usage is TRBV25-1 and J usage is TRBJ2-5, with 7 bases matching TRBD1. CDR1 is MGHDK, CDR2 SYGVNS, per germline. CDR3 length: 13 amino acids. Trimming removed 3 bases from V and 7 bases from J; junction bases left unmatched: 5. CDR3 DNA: TGTGCCAGCAGTGATCGACAGGGCGGGACCCAGTACTTC. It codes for CASSDRQGGTQYF.

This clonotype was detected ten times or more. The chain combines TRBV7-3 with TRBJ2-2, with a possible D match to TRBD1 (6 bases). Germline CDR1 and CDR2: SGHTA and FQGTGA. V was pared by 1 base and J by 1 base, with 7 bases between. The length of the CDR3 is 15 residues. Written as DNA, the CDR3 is TGTGCCAGCAGCTTAATGGGACAGAACACCGGGGAGCTGTTTTTT. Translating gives CASSLMGQNTGELFF.

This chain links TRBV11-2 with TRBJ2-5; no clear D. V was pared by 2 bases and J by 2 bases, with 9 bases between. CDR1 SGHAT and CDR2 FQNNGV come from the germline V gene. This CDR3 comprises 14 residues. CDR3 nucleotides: TGTGCCAGCAGCTTAACTCGCACTCAAGAGACCCAGTACTTC. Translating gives CASSLTRTQETQYF.

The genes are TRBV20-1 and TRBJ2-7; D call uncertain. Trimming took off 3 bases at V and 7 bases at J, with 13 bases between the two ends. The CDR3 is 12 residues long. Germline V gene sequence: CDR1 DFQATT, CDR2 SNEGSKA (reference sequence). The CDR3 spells CSASVHLGEQYF. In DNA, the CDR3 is TGCAGTGCTAGTGTTCACCTCGGGGAGCAGTACTTC.

The CDR3 region has the DNA TGTGCCAGCAGCTCCCTTAGCGGGAGAGCCTACAATGAGCAGTTCTTC. As protein: CASSSLSGRAYNEQFF. The chain carries TRBV11-3 and TRBJ2-1; 9 bases fit TRBD2. The CDR3 has 16 amino acids. Germline CDR1 reads SGHNT; CDR2 reads YENEEA. V shed 4 bases, J shed 2 bases, and the junction held 6 bases outside the gene matches.

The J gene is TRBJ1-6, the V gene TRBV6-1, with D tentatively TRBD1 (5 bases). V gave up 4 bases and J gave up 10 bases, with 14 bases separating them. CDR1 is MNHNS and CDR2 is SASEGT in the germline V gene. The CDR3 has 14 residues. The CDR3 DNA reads TGTGCCAGCAGTGGCGGACAAGTGCGGTCACCCCTCCACTTT. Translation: CASSGGQVRSPLHF.

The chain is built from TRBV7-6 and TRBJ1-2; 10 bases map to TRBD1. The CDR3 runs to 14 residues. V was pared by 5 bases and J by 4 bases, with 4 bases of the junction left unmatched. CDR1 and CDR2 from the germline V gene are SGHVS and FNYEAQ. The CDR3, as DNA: TGTGCCAGCAGCGGAAGACAGGGGGCCTATGGCTACACCTTC. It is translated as CASSGRQGAYGYTF.

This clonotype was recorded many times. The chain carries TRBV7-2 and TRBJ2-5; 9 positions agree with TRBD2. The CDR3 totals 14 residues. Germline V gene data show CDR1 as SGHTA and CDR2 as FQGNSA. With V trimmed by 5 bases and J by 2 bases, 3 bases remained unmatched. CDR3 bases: TGTGCCAGCAGCCCCGGACTAGCGCAAGAGACCCAGTACTTC. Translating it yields CASSPGLAQETQYF.

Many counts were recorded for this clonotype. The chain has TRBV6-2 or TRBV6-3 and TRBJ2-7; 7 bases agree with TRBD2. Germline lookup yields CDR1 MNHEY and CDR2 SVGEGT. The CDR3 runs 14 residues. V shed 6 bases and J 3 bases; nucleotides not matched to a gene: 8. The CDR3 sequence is CASRKTSRNYEQYV. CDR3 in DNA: TGTGCCAGCAGGAAGACTAGCAGGAACTACGAGCAGTACGTC.